Shown below are 2 T cell receptor beta chains from a single sample sequenced in a study of post-analysis software for immune sequencing data. Study observations and caveats: Relative to controls, patients had a few TRBV segments at higher frequency, with TRBV5-6, TRBV5-1 and TRBV20-1 among these.

Antigens of these TCRs are unknown. Presence of unique molecular identifiers characterized the TCR beta cDNA libraries. Each CDR3 protein gets one entry after TCRdb re-called the PCR reads with MiXCR. Of around 500,000 distinct CDR3 sequences in the sample, around 34% were seen once. Input material: blood. All receptors come from a girl aged 2-17 years with multiple sclerosis.

This clonotype was detected a few times. This chain connects TRBV27 to TRBJ1-2; the D gene is possibly TRBD1 (6 bases). CDR1 and CDR2 (germline): MNHEY, SMNVEV (reference sequence). V was trimmed by 5 bases and J by 3 bases, leaving 10 bases between them. The CDR3 consists of 13 residues. CDR3 in amino acids: CASSEGGDYGYTF. DNA for the CDR3: TGTGCCAGCAGTGAGGGGGGAGACTATGGCTACACCTTC.

The chain has TRBV7-3 and TRBJ2-1; TRBD1 might be the D (6 bases). Deletions cut 1 base from V and 4 bases from J, with 8 bases between. Germline V gene sequence: CDR1 SGHTA, CDR2 FQGTGA. CDR3 length: 14 amino acids. DNA of the CDR3: TGTGCCAGCAGCTTAAGGGACAATTACAATGAGCAGTTCTTC. Translated, it gives CASSLRDNYNEQFF. The whole variable domain, remainder taken from reference TRBV7-3 and TRBJ2-1, is GAGVSQTPSNKVTEKGKYVELRCDPISGHTALYWYRQSLGQGPEFLIYFQGTGAADDSGLPNDRFFAVRPEGSVSTLKIQRTERGDSAVYLCASSLRDNYNEQFFGPGTRLTVL.